The rows below give T cell receptor beta chains drawn from one sample of a study of cytomegalovirus exposure and HLA in healthy donors. The data were produced by immunoSEQ multiplex PCR, yet TCRdb's version contains in-frame clones alone and is incomplete. This table holds 150,000 to 200,000 clones, about 86% found once. Sequencing was performed on PBMCs. These receptors all come from a woman aged 25-40 years in good health and CMV-seronegative. Both conserved end residues are part of each CDR3. The D gene is left open where the match is weak. Expanded clones get a size class; other rows say once, few or many, or leave the size out.

D gene	V gene	J gene	clone size	CDR3 protein	CDR3 DNA
-	TRBV5-1	TRBJ2-2	once	CASSLAFGGISGELFF	TGCGCCAGCAGCTTGGCCTTCGGAGGGATCTCCGGGGAGCTGTTTTTT
TRBD1	TRBV10-2	TRBJ1-6	-	CASSESLQGAQNSPLHF	TGCGCCAGCAGTGAGTCCCTACAGGGGGCGCAGAATTCACCCCTCCACTTT
-	TRBV5-5	TRBJ1-5	once	CASSLAGNSNQPQHF	TGTGCCAGCAGCTTGGCAGGGAATAGCAATCAGCCCCAGCATTTT
-	TRBV7-9	TRBJ1-5	-	CASSLSGNSNQPQHF	TGTGCCAGCAGCTTATCGGGTAATAGCAATCAGCCCCAGCATTTT
-	TRBV12-5	TRBJ2-3	-	CASALSGDTQYF	TGTGCTAGTGCCCTCTCGGGGGATACGCAGTATTTT
TRBD1	TRBV27	TRBJ2-5	-	CASSYSGTGTPETQYF	TGTGCCAGCAGTTATTCCGGGACAGGGACCCCAGAGACCCAGTACTTC
-	TRBV19	TRBJ1-5	-	CASSLNSNQPQHF	TGTGCCAGTAGTCTTAATAGCAATCAGCCCCAGCATTTT
TRBD1	TRBV10-3	TRBJ1-2	-	CAIRTDRGKYGYTF	TGTGCCATCAGAACGGACAGGGGGAAGTATGGCTACACCTTC
-	TRBV19	TRBJ1-1	-	CASRTFMNTEAFF	TGTGCCAGTAGGACATTCATGAACACTGAAGCTTTCTTT
-	TRBV18	TRBJ1-2	-	CASSPGEDHGYTF	TGTGCCAGCTCACCAGGGGAGGATCATGGCTACACCTTC
TRBD1	TRBV6-1	TRBJ1-2	-	CASSVGRQGHYGYTF	TGTGCCAGCAGTGTTGGACGACAGGGCCACTATGGCTACACCTTC
-	TRBV21-1	TRBJ2-7	-	CASIRVGRRDEQYF	TGTGCCAGCATACGTGTGGGCAGGAGGGACGAGCAGTACTTC
TRBD1	TRBV7-6	TRBJ1-2	-	CASSVRGDYGYTF	TGTGCCAGCAGCGTCAGGGGGGACTATGGCTACACCTTC
TRBD1	TRBV19	TRBJ2-2	once	CASSISRTGAGELFF	TGTGCCAGTAGTATATCGAGGACAGGGGCCGGGGAGCTGTTTTTT
-	TRBV27	TRBJ2-5	-	CASSSPPGETQYF	TGTGCCAGCAGTTCCCCCCCAGGGGAGACCCAGTACTTC
-	TRBV6-1	TRBJ1-1	-	CASSDPPGMITEAFF	TGTGCCAGCAGTGACCCCCCGGGGATGATCACTGAAGCTTTCTTT
-	TRBV10-3	TRBJ2-7	-	CAIGVGASGDEQYF	TGTGCCATCGGGGTAGGGGCCTCTGGGGACGAGCAGTACTTC
TRBD1	TRBV7-9	TRBJ1-1	-	CASSLVGTGYYTEAFF	TGTGCCAGCAGCTTAGTAGGGACAGGGTACTACACTGAAGCTTTCTTT
TRBD2	TRBV2	TRBJ2-7	-	CASRGLAGTYEQYF	TGTGCCAGCCGAGGACTAGCGGGGACCTACGAGCAGTACTTC
TRBD1	TRBV6-1	TRBJ2-7	-	CASSEAGTGVNEQYF	TGTGCCAGCAGTGAAGCAGGGACAGGGGTTAACGAGCAGTACTTC
-	TRBV9	TRBJ2-1	-	CASSVAGVVYNEQFF	TGTGCCAGCAGCGTAGCAGGGGTTGTTTACAATGAGCAGTTCTTC
-	TRBV7-2	TRBJ1-2	-	CASSLDQGPYGYTF	TGTGCCAGCAGCTTAGACCAGGGGCCCTATGGCTACACCTTC
TRBD1	TRBV9	TRBJ1-1	-	CASSMNPGQGFEAFF	TGTGCCAGCAGCATGAACCCGGGACAGGGGTTCGAAGCTTTCTTT
TRBD1	TRBV5-8	TRBJ1-5	-	CASSIATWTGGNQPQHF	TGTGCCAGCAGCATTGCTACCTGGACAGGGGGCAATCAGCCCCAGCATTTT
TRBD1	TRBV5-4	TRBJ1-4	once	CASTVTGADEKLFF	TGTGCCAGCACCGTGACAGGGGCTGATGAAAAACTGTTTTTT
-	TRBV5-1	TRBJ1-1	few	CASSLKQGSTEAFF	TGCGCCAGCAGTCTCAAACAGGGTTCCACTGAAGCTTTCTTT
TRBD1	TRBV29-1	TRBJ2-7	once	CSVTGQGRETYEQYF	TGCAGCGTCACGGGACAGGGGCGTGAAACCTACGAGCAGTACTTC